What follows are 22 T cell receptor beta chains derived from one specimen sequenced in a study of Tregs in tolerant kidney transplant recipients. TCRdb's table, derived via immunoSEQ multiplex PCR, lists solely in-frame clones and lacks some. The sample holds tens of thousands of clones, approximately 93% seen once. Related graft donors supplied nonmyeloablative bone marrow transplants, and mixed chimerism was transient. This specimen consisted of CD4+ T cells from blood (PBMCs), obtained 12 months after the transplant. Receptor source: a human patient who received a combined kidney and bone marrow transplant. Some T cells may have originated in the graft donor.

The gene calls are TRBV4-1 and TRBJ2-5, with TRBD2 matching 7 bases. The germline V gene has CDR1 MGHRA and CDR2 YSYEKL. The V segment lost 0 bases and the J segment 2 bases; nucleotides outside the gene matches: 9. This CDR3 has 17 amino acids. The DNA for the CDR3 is TGCGCCAGCAGCCAAGAATGGCTAGCGGACTATCAAGAGACCCAGTACTTC. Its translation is CASSQEWLADYQETQYF.

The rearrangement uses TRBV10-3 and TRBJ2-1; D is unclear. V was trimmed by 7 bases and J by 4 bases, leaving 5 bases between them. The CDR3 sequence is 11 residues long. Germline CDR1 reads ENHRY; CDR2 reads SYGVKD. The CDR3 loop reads CAITNYNEQFF. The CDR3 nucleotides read TGTGCCATCACAAATTACAATGAGCAGTTCTTC.

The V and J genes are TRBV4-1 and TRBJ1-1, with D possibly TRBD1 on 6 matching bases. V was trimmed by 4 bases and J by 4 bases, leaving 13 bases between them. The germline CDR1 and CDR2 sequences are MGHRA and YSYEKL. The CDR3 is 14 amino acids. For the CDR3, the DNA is TGCGCCAGCAGCCCTAGACAGGACCCCACTGAAGCTTTCTTT. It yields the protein CASSPRQDPTEAFF.

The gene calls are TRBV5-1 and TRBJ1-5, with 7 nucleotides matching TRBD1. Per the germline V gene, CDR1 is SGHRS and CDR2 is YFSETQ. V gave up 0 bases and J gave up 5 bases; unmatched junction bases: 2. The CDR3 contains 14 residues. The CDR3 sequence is CASSLDGTDQPQHF. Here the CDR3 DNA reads TGCGCCAGCAGCTTGGATGGGACAGATCAGCCCCAGCATTTT.

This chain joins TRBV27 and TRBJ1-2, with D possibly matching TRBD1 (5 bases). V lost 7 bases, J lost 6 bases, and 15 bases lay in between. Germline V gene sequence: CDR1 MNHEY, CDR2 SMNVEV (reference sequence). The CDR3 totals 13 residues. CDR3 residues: CASTGSPFDGYTF. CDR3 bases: TGTGCCAGCACAGGGTCTCCTTTTGATGGCTACACCTTC.

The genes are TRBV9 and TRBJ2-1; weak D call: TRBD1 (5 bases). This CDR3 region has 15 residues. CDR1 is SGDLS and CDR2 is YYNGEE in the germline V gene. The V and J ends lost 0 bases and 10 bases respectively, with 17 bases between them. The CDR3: CASSVEGRAREEQFF. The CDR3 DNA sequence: TGTGCCAGCAGCGTAGAGGGCAGGGCGCGAGAGGAGCAGTTCTTC. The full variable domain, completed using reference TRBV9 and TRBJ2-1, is DSGVTQTPKHLITATGQRVTLRCSPRSGDLSVYWYQQSLDQGLQFLIQYYNGEERAKGNILERFSAQQFPDLHSELNLSSLELGDSALYFCASSVEGRAREEQFFGPGTRLTVL.

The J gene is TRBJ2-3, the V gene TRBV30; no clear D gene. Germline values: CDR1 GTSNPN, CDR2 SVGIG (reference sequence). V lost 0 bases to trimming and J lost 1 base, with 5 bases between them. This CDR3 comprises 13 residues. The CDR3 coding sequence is TGTGCCTGGAGTGTACAAGGCACAGATACGCAGTATTTT. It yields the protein CAWSVQGTDTQYF. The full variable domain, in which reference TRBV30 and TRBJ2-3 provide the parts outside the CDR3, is SQTIHQWPATLVQPVGSPLSLECTVEGTSNPNLYWYRQAAGRGLQLLFYSVGIGQISSEVPQNLSASRPQDRQFILSSKKLLLSDSGFYLCAWSVQGTDTQYFGPGTRLTVL.

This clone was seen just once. The CDR3 loop reads CASSFEGAGEQYF. Written as DNA, the CDR3 is TGTGCCAGCAGCTTCGAAGGGGCTGGGGAGCAGTACTTC. The gene calls are TRBV5-5 and TRBJ2-7; D might be TRBD1 (5 bases). Germline lookup yields CDR1 SGHKS and CDR2 YYEKEE (reference sequence). Trimming cost V 2 bases and J 7 bases, with 13 bases left between them. This CDR3 region has 13 residues.

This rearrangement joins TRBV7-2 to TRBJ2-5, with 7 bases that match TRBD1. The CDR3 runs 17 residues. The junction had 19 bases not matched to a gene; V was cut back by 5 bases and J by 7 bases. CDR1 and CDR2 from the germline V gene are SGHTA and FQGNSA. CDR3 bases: TGTGCCAGCAGCCTGGTAGGGGGCGCGATTACGGTTGGGACCCAGTACTTC. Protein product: CASSLVGGAITVGTQYF.

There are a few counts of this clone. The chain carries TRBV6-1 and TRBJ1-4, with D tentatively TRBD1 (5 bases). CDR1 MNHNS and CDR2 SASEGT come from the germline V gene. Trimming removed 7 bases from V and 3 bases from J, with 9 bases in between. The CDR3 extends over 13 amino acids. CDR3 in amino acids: CASKRGANEKLFF. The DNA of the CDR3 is TGTGCCAGCAAGCGGGGGGCTAATGAAAAACTGTTTTTT.

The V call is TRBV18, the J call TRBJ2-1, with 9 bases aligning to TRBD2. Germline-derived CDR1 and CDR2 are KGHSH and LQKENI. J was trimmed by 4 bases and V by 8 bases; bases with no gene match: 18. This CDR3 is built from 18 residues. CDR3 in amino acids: CASQPSGRQVGIYNEQFF. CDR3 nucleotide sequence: TGTGCCAGCCAGCCAAGCGGGAGGCAGGTGGGGATTTACAATGAGCAGTTCTTC.

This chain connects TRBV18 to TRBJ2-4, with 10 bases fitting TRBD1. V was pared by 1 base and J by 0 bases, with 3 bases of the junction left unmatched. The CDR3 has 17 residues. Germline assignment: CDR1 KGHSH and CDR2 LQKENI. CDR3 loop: CASSPRTGGLAKNIQYF. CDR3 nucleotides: TGTGCCAGCTCACCACGGACAGGGGGTCTAGCCAAAAACATTCAGTACTTC.

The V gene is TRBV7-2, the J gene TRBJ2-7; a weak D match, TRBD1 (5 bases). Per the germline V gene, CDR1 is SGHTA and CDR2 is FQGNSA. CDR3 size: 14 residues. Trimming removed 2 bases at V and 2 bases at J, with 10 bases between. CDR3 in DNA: TGTGCCAGCAGCTTAAATACAGGACCCTACGAGCAGTACTTC. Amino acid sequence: CASSLNTGPYEQYF.

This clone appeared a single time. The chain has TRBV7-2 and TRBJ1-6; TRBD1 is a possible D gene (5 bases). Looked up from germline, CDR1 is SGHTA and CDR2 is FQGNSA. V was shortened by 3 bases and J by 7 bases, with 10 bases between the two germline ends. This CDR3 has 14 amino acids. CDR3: CASSFGGPNSPLHF. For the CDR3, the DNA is TGTGCCAGCAGCTTCGGGGGACCCAATTCACCCCTCCACTTT. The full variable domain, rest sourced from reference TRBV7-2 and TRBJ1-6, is GAGVSQSPSNKVTEKGKDVELRCDPISGHTALYWYRQSLGQGLEFLIYFQGNSAPDKSGLPSDRFSAERTGGSVSTLTIQRTQQEDSAVYLCASSFGGPNSPLHFGNGTRLTVT.

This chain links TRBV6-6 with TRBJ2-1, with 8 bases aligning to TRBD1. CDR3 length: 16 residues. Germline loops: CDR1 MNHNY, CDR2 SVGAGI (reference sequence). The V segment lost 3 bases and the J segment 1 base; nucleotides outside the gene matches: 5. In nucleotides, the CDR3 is TGTGCCAGCAGTTATGGGACAGGCAGTTCCTACAATGAGCAGTTCTTC. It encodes CASSYGTGSSYNEQFF.

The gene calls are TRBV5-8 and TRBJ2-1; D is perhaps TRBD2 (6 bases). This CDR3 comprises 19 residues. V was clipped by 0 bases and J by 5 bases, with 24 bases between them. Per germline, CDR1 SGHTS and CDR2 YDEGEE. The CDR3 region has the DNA TGTGCCAGCAGCTTGGTTCTAGGGTTCTCGGGAGAAGAGGACAATGAGCAGTTCTTC. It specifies CASSLVLGFSGEEDNEQFF.

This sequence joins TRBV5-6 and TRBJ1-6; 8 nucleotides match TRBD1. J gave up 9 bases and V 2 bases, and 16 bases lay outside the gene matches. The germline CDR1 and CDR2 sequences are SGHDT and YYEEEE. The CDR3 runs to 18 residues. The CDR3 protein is CASSFPPSRQGLVSPLHF. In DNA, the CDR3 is TGTGCCAGCAGCTTCCCCCCGAGCCGACAGGGGCTGGTTTCACCCCTCCACTTT.

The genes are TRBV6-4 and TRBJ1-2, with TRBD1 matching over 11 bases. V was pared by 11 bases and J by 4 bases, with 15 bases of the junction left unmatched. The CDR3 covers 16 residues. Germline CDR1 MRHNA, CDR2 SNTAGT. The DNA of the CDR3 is TGTGCCCGATCGGTGGACAGGGGGCGGGTAGGCTATGGCTACACCTTC. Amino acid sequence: CARSVDRGRVGYGYTF.

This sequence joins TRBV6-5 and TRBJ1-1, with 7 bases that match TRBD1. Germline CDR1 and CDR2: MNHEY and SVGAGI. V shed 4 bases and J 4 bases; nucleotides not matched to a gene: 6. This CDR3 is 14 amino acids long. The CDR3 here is CASSSGQLSTEAFF. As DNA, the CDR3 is TGTGCCAGCAGTTCGGGACAGTTGAGCACTGAAGCTTTCTTT.

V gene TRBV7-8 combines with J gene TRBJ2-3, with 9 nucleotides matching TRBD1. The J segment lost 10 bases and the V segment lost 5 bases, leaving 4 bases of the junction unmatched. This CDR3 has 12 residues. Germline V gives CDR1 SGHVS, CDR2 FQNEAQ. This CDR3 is CASSLRDRAQYF. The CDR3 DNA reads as TGTGCCAGCAGCCTCCGGGACAGGGCGCAGTATTTT.

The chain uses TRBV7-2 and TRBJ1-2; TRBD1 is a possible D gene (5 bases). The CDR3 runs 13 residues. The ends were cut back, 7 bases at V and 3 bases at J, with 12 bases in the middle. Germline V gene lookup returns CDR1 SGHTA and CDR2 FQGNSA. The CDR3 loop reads CASKPGTYYGYTF. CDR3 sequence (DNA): TGTGCCAGCAAACCCGGGACTTACTATGGCTACACCTTC.

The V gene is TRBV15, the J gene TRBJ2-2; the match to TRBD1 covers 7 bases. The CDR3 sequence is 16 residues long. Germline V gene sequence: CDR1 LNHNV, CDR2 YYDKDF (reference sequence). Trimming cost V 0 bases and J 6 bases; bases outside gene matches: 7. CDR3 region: CATSRDRKGGPGELFF. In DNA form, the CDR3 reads TGTGCCACCAGCAGAGATCGTAAAGGGGGCCCCGGGGAGCTGTTTTTT.